This T cell receptor beta chain was observed in a study of blood T cells in healthy people across ages. Study-wide points: Diversity estimates from one million T cells were considered underestimates. No conclusive comparison of naive versus antigen-experienced cells was possible with unsorted PBMCs.

Trimming took 5 bases from V and 4 from J; bases not matched to a gene: 6. The germline V gene has CDR1 SGHTA and CDR2 FQGTGA. The CDR3 runs to 16 residues. This clonotype was picked up a small number of times. The antigen remains unidentified. A sample-barcoded 5' primer and a J-beta primer mix were used in a second PCR of about 7 to 12 cycles. TCRdb fed the 5' RACE reads into MiXCR, producing one record per CDR3 protein. The sample lists some 1.4 million distinct CDR3 sequences; around two fifths were seen once. The chain recombines TRBV7-3 with TRBJ2-1; 12 bases align to TRBD2. What was sequenced was blood. The receptor comes from a young woman in good health. In nucleotides, the CDR3 is TGTGCCAGCAGCCTGGGGACTAGCGGGCCTTACAATGAGCAGTTCTTC. It yields the protein CASSLGTSGPYNEQFF.